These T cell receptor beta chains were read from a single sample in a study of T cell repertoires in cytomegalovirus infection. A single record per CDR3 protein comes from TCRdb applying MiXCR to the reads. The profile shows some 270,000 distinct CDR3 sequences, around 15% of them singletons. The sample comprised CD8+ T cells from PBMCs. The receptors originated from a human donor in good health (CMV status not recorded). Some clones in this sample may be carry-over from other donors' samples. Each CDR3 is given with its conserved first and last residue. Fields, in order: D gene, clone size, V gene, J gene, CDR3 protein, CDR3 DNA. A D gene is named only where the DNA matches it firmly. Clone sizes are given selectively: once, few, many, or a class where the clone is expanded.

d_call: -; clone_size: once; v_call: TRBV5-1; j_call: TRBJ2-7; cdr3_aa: CASSLDPNYYQQYF; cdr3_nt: TGCGCCAGCAGCTTGGATCCAAACTACTACCAGCAGTACTTC
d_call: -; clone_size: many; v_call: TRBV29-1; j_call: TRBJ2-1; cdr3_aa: CSVGSQAYNEQFF; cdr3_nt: TGCAGCGTTGGTTCCCAGGCGTACAATGAGCAGTTCTTC
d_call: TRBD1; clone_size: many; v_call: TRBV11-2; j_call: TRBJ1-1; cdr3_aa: CASSFENRGLEAFF; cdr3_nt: TGTGCCAGCAGCTTTGAGAACAGGGGGCTTGAAGCTTTCTTT
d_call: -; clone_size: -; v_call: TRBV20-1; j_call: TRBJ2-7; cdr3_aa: CSARPREAYEQYF; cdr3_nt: TGCAGTGCTAGGCCCCGAGAAGCCTACGAGCAGTACTTC
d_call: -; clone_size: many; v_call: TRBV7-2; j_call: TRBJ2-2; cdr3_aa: CASSLRAGFYTGELFF; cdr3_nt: TGTGCCAGCAGCTTAAGGGCAGGGTTTTACACCGGGGAGCTGTTTTTT
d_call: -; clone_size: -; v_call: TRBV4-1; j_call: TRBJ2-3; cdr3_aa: CASSQGITDTQYF; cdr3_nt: TGCGCCAGCAGCCAAGGGATCACAGATACGCAGTATTTT
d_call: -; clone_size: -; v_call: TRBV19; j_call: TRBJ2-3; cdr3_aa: CASSILGGTDTQYF; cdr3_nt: TGTGCCAGTAGTATCCTTGGAGGCACAGATACGCAGTATTTT
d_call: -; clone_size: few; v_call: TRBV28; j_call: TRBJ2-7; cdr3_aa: CASRSPYRTADLGSYEQYF; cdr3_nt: TGTGCCAGCAGGAGCCCTTATCGGACAGCCGACCTTGGCTCCTACGAGCAGTACTTC
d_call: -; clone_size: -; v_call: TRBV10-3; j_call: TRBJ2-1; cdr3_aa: CAISESGGEQFF; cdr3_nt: TGTGCCATCAGTGAGTCGGGAGGTGAGCAGTTCTTC
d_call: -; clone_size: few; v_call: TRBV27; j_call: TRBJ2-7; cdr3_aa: CASSLTTVSSEQYF; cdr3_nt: TGTGCCAGCAGTCTTACGACCGTCTCCTCCGAGCAGTACTTC
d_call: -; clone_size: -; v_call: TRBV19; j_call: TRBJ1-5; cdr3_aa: CASSIEGGVLNQPQHF; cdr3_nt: TGTGCCAGTAGTATAGAAGGGGGGGTACTGAATCAGCCCCAGCATTTT
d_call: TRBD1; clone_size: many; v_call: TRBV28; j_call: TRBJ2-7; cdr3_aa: CASREGQGYEQYF; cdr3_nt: TGTGCCAGCAGGGAAGGACAGGGGTACGAGCAGTACTTC
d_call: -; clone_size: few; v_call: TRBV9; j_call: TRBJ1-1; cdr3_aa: CASSVVGEANTEAFF; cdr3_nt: TGTGCCAGCAGCGTAGTAGGAGAAGCAAACACTGAAGCTTTCTTT
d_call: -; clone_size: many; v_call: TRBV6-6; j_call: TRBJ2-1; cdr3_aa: CASSYPVFDEQFF; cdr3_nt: TGTGCCAGCAGTTACCCCGTGTTCGATGAGCAGTTCTTC
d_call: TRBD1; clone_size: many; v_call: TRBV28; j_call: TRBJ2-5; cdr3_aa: CASSEDRGGRETQYF; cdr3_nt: TGTGCCAGCAGTGAGGACAGGGGAGGACGAGAGACCCAGTACTTC
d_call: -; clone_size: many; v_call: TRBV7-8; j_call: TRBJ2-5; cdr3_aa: CASSSPRRNQETQYF; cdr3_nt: TGTGCCAGCAGCTCCCCGCGTAGGAACCAAGAGACCCAGTACTTC
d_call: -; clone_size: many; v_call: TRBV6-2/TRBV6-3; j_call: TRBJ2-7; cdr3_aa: CASSYTGPSYEQYF; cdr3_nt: TGTGCCAGCAGTTACACGGGGCCGTCCTACGAGCAGTACTTC
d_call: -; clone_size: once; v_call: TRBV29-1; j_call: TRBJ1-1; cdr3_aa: CSVGRGVGTEAFF; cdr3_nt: TGCAGCGTCGGTAGGGGAGTAGGTACTGAAGCTTTCTTT
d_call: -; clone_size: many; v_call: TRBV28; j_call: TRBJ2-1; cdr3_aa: CASSLAVGTDEQFF; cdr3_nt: TGTGCCAGCAGCCTCGCGGTAGGGACGGATGAGCAGTTCTTC
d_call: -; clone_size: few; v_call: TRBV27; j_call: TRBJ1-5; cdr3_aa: CASSLYGGSNQPQHF; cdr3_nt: TGTGCCAGCAGTTTATACGGGGGTAGCAATCAGCCCCAGCATTTT
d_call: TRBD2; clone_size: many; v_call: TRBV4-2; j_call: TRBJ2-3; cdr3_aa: CASSQDGQRGGSDTQYF; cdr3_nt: TGTGCCAGCAGCCAAGATGGACAGCGGGGGGGCTCAGATACGCAGTATTTT
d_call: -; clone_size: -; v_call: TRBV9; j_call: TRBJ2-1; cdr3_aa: CASGDQQFF; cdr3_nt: TGTGCCAGCGGAGATCAGCAGTTCTTC
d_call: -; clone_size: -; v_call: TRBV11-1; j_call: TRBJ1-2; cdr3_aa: CASSPTGSYGYTF; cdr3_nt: TGTGCCAGCAGCCCGACGGGGTCCTATGGCTACACCTTC
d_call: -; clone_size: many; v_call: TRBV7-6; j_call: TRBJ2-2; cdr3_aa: CASSLNGLNTGELFF; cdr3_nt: TGTGCCAGCAGCTTGAACGGCCTGAACACCGGGGAGCTGTTTTTT
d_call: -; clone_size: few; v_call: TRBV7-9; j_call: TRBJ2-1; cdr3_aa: CASSLAYSEDNEQFF; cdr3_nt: TGTGCCAGCAGCTTAGCCTATAGCGAAGACAATGAGCAGTTCTTC
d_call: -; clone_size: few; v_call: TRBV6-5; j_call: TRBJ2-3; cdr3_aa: CASSYSFTDTQYF; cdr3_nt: TGTGCCAGCAGTTACTCCTTCACAGATACGCAGTATTTT
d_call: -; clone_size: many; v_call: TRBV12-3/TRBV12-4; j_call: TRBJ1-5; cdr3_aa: CASSSWQGNQPQHF; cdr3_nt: TGTGCCAGCAGTTCGTGGCAGGGTAATCAGCCCCAGCATTTT
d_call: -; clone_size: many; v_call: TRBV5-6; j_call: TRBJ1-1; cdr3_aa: CASSLAGKGNTEAFF; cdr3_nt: TGTGCCAGCAGCTTGGCCGGGAAGGGGAACACTGAAGCTTTCTTT
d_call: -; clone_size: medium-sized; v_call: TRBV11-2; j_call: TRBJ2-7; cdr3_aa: CASSLGRSQGAPYEQYF; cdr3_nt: TGTGCCAGCAGCTTGGGGAGAAGCCAAGGGGCACCCTACGAGCAGTACTTC
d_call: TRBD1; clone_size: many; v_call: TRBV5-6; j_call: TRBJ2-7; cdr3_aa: CASSFEGRGRGYEQYF; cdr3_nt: TGTGCCAGCAGCTTTGAAGGCAGGGGGCGGGGCTACGAGCAGTACTTC
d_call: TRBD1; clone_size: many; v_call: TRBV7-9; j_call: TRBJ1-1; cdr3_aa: CASSSGTENTEAFF; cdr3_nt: TGTGCCAGCAGCTCCGGGACAGAGAACACTGAAGCTTTCTTT
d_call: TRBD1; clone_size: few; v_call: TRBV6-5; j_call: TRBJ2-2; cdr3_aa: CASSYLTGTGPGELFF; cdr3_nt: TGTGCCAGCAGTTACCTAACCGGGACAGGGCCCGGGGAGCTGTTTTTT
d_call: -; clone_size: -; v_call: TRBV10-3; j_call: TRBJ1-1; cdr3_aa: CATTYGGPNTEAFF; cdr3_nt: TGTGCCACGACGTACGGGGGGCCGAACACTGAAGCTTTCTTT
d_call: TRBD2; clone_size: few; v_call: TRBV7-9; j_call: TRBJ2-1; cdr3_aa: CASRKSGGASNEQFF; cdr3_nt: TGTGCCAGCAGGAAAAGCGGGGGGGCCAGCAATGAGCAGTTCTTC
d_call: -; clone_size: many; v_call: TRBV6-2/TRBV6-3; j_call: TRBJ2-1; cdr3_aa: CASSYGGSYNEQFF; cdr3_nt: TGTGCCAGCAGTTACGGGGGATCCTACAATGAGCAGTTCTTC
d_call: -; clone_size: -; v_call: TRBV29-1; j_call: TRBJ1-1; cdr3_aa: CSVEGRKGEAFF; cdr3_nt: TGCAGCGTTGAAGGTCGGAAAGGTGAAGCTTTCTTT
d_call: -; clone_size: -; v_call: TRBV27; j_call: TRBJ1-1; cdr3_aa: CASRRSHINTEAFF; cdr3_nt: TGTGCCAGCAGACGTTCCCATATTAACACTGAAGCTTTCTTT
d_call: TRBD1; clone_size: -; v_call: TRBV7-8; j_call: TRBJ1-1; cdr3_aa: CASSALETTGDTEAFF; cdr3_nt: TGTGCCAGCAGCGCCCTCGAAACAACAGGGGACACTGAAGCTTTCTTT
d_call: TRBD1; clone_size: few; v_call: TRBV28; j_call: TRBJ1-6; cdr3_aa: CASSFRGGRNSPLHF; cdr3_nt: TGTGCCAGCAGTTTTAGAGGGGGCAGGAATTCACCCCTCCACTTT
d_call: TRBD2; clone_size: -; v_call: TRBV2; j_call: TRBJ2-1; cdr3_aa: CASSTGLAGFNEQFF; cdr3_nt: TGTGCCAGCAGTACGGGACTAGCGGGGTTTAATGAGCAGTTCTTC
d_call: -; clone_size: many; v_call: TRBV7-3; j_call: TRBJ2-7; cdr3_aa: CASSVYYEQYF; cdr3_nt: TGTGCCAGCAGCGTGTACTACGAGCAGTACTTC
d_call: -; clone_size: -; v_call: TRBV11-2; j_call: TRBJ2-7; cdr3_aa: CASSPVDNGGEQYF; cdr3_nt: TGTGCCAGCAGCCCCGTCGACAATGGCGGAGAGCAGTACTTC
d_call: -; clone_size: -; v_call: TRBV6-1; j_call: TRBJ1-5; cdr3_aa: CASEVDSPFGNQPQHF; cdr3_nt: TGTGCCAGCGAGGTAGACAGCCCTTTCGGCAATCAGCCCCAGCATTTT
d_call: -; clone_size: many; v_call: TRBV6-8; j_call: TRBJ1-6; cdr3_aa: CASSTPPAGWSSPLHF; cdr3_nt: TGTGCCAGCAGTACCCCCCCGGCAGGTTGGAGTTCACCCCTCCACTTT
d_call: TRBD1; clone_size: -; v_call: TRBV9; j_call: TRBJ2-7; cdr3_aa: CACSVGQALPLEQYF; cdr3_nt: TGTGCCTGCAGCGTTGGACAGGCGCTTCCCCTCGAGCAGTACTTC
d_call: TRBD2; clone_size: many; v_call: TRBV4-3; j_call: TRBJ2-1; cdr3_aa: CASSQDDGGTRNEQFF; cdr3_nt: TGCGCCAGCAGCCAAGATGACGGGGGGACCCGCAATGAGCAGTTCTTC
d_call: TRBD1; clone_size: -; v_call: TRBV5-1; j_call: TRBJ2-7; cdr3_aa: CASSLDRGGNEQYF; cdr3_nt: TGCGCCAGCAGCCTGGACAGGGGTGGTAACGAGCAGTACTTC
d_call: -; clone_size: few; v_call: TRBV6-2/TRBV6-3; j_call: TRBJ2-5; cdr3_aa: CASSLGRPYQETQYF; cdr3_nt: TGTGCCAGCAGTCTGGGGCGGCCGTACCAAGAGACCCAGTACTTC
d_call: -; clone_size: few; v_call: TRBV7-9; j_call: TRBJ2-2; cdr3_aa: CASSLIPRMVLFF; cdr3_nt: TGTGCCAGCAGCTTAATACCGCGTATGGTTCTGTTTTTT
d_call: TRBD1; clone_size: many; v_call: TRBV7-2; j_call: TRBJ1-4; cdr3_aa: CASSWTGGDEKLFF; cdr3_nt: TGTGCCAGCAGCTGGACAGGGGGAGATGAAAAACTGTTTTTT
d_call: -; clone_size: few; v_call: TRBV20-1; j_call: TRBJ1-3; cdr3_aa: CSARDSGTDTIYF; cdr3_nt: TGCAGTGCTAGAGACAGCGGTACGGACACCATATATTTT
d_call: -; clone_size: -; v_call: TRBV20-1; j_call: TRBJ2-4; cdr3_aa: CSASGLAKNIQYF; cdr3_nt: TGCAGTGCCTCCGGGCTAGCCAAAAACATTCAGTACTTC
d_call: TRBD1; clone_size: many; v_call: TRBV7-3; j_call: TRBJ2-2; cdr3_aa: CASSPNVGTGRFRGTGELFF; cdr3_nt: TGTGCCAGCAGCCCTAACGTCGGGACAGGGAGGTTTCGTGGCACCGGGGAGCTGTTTTTT
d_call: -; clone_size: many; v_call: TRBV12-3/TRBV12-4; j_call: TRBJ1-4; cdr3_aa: CASTPVGGITNEKLFF; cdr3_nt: TGTGCCAGCACCCCCGTGGGGGGCATAACTAATGAAAAACTGTTTTTT